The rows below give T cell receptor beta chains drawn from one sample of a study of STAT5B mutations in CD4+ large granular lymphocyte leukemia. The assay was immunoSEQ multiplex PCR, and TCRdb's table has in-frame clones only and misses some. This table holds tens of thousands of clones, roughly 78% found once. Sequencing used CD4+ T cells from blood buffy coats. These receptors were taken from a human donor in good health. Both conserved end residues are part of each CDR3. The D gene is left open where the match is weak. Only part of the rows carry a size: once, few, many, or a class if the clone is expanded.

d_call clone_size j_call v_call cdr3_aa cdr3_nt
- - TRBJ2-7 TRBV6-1 CATLDKLYEQYF TGTGCCACCCTGGACAAGCTCTACGAGCAGTACTTC
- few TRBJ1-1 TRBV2 CASRSGEAFF TGTGCCAGCCGTTCGGGGGAAGCTTTCTTT
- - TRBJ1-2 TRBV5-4 CASSPNEGSNYGYTF TGTGCCAGCAGCCCGAACGAGGGCTCCAACTATGGCTACACCTTC
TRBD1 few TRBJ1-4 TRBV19 CASSRQGRNEKLFF TGTGCCAGTAGTCGACAGGGGCGGAATGAAAAACTGTTTTTT
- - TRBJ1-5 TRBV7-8 CATARDSNQPQHF TGTGCCACTGCGAGAGATAGCAATCAGCCCCAGCATTTT
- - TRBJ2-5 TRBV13 CASSLKGLETQYF TGTGCCAGCAGCTTAAAAGGGTTAGAGACCCAGTACTTC
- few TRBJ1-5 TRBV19 CASSTSDNSNQPQHF TGTGCCAGTAGTACCTCGGACAATAGCAATCAGCCCCAGCATTTT
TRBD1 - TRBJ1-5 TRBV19 CASSQTGGNQPQHF TGTGCCAGTAGTCAGACAGGGGGCAATCAGCCCCAGCATTTT
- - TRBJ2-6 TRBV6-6 CASTLGGSGANVLTF TGTGCCAGCACCCTAGGGGGCTCTGGGGCCAACGTCCTGACTTTC
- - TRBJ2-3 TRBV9 CASSEGVQGGSTDTQYF TGTGCCAGCAGCGAAGGGGTCCAGGGGGGGTCTACAGATACGCAGTATTTT
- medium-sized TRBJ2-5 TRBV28 CAITQGLGETQYF TGTGCCATTACTCAGGGGCTTGGGGAGACCCAGTACTTC
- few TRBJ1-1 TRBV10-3 CAISELGTEAFF TGTGCCATCAGTGAGTTGGGTACTGAAGCTTTCTTT
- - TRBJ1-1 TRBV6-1 CASLGRGGTEAFF TGTGCCAGCCTGGGGCGAGGAGGGACTGAAGCTTTCTTT
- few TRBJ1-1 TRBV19 CASSIFGGNTEAFF TGTGCCAGTAGTATTTTTGGGGGAAACACTGAAGCTTTCTTT
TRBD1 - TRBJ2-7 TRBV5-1 CASSFVGQGYEQYF TGCGCCAGCAGCTTTGTAGGACAGGGCTACGAGCAGTACTTC
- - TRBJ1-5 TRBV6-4 CASSEEGHDQPQHF TGTGCCAGCAGTGAAGAGGGGCACGATCAGCCCCAGCATTTT
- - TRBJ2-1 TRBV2 CAILWDLGNNEQFF TGTGCCATCCTGTGGGATTTAGGGAACAATGAGCAGTTCTTC
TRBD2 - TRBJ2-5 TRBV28 CASSSLLAGATQETQYF TGTGCCAGCAGTTCCTTACTAGCGGGGGCCACACAAGAGACCCAGTACTTC
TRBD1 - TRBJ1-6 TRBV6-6 CASKDRLGPLHF TGTGCCAGCAAGGACAGGCTAGGACCCCTCCACTTT
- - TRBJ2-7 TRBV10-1 CASSEGGNYEQYF TGCGCCAGCAGTGAAGGGGGGAACTACGAGCAGTACTTC
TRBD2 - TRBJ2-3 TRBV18 CASSPLERGDTQYF TGTGCCAGCTCACCACTCGAGCGGGGCGATACGCAGTATTTT
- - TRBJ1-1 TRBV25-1 CASRDLFNTEAFF TGTGCCAGCAGGGATCTTTTTAACACTGAAGCTTTCTTT
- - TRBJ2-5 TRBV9 CASSAAGYQETQYF TGTGCCAGCAGCGCCGCGGGATACCAAGAGACCCAGTACTTC
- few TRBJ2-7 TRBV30 CAWSVGNSYEQYF TGTGCCTGGAGTGTTGGCAACTCCTACGAGCAGTACTTC
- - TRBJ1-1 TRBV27 CASSFWGGTEAFF TGTGCCAGCAGTTTTTGGGGCGGGACTGAAGCTTTCTTT
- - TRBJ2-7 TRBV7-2 CASSPHYGGSEQYF TGTGCCAGCAGCCCCCACTACGGAGGGTCCGAGCAGTACTTC
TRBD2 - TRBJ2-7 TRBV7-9 CASSLAQLAGGREQYF TGTGCCAGCAGCTTAGCGCAGCTAGCGGGGGGCCGGGAGCAGTACTTC
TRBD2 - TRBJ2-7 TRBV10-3 CATSGRDVYEQYF TGTGCCACTTCAGGGAGGGACGTTTACGAGCAGTACTTC
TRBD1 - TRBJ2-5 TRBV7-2 CASSLTGGADQETQYF TGTGCCAGCAGCCTTACAGGGGGCGCAGACCAAGAGACCCAGTACTTC
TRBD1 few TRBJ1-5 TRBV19 CASSGQVNSNQPQHF TGTGCCAGTAGCGGACAGGTCAATAGCAATCAGCCCCAGCATTTT
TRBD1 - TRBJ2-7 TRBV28 CASIQTGVFGEQYF TGTGCCAGCATTCAGACAGGGGTGTTCGGGGAGCAGTACTTC
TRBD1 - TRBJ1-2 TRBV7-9 CASSFGQGADGYTF TGTGCCAGCAGCTTTGGACAGGGGGCAGATGGCTACACCTTC
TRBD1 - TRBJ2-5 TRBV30 CAWMTGGVETQYF TGTGCCTGGATGACAGGGGGGGTGGAGACCCAGTACTTC
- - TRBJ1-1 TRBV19 CASTQMGRQSTEAFF TGTGCCAGTACCCAAATGGGACGTCAAAGTACTGAAGCTTTCTTT
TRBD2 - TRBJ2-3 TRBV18 CASSLFAGGQDTQYF TGTGCCAGCTCACTGTTCGCGGGGGGGCAGGATACGCAGTATTTT
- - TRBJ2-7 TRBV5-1 CASRWSEGPGEQYF TGCGCCAGCAGATGGTCAGAGGGTCCGGGCGAGCAGTACTTC
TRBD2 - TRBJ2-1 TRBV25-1 CASMGWGGGNEQFF TGTGCCAGCATGGGTTGGGGGGGAGGCAATGAGCAGTTCTTC
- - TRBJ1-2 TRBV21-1 CASTLGVNYGYTF TGTGCCAGCACGCTGGGGGTGAACTATGGCTACACCTTC
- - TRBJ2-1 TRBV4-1 CASSPAGQSYNEQFF TGCGCCAGCAGCCCAGCCGGGCAGTCCTACAATGAGCAGTTCTTC
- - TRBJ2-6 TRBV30 CAWNPGAASGANVLTF TGTGCCTGGAATCCGGGGGCGGCATCTGGGGCCAACGTCCTGACTTTC
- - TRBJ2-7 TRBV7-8 CASSHTSDSYEQYF TGTGCCAGCAGCCACACCTCGGACAGCTACGAGCAGTACTTC
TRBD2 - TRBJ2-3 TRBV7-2 CASSAIRTSGGVADTQYF TGTGCCAGCAGCGCTATTCGGACTAGCGGGGGGGTCGCGGATACGCAGTATTTT
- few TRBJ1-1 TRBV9 CASSVTGFNTEAFF TGTGCCAGCAGCGTTACAGGGTTCAACACTGAAGCTTTCTTT
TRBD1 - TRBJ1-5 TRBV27 CASSLSGQGLSLNQPQHF TGTGCCAGCAGTTTATCGGGACAGGGGCTCTCCCTTAATCAGCCCCAGCATTTT
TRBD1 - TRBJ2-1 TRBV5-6 CASSWRGTGINYNEQFF TGTGCCAGCAGCTGGCGGGGGACAGGGATAAACTACAATGAGCAGTTCTTC